Listed below are T cell receptor beta chains from one sample, sequenced in a study of T cell responses to AZD1222 COVID-19 vaccine. Some clones are missing from TCRdb's copy, which holds only in-frame ones; the method was immunoSEQ multiplex PCR. Of more than 90,000 clones in the sample, 88% are singletons; the top ten hold more than 15%. The input for sequencing was peripheral blood, taken 28 days after the second AZD1222 dose. These receptor sequences come from an adult who received the AZD1222 COVID-19 vaccine. Both conserved end residues are trimmed from each CDR3.

V gene	CDR3 length	J gene	CDR3 protein
TRBV6-5	11	TRBJ2-4	ASSPGVENIQY
TRBV28	14	TRBJ2-1	ASRIPRRPSGNEQF
TRBV28	15	TRBJ2-7	ASSPGTGGARSYEQY
TRBV5-4	12	TRBJ2-1	ASSLGLSALGQF
TRBV19	12	TRBJ2-1	ASSRLAGNNEQF
TRBV6-1	12	TRBJ2-3	ASSEVVLGDTQY
TRBV19	12	TRBJ1-1	ASRPGRENTEAF
TRBV21-1	20	TRBJ1-5	ASSKAFALDRVEPYSNQPQH
TRBV5-5	13	TRBJ2-2	ASSGSGPNTGELF
TRBV29-1	12	TRBJ1-2	SVEGWRESYGYT
TRBV5-1	13	TRBJ1-3	ASSLAANSGNTIY
TRBV5-1	13	TRBJ2-3	ASRKDTTSTDTQY
TRBV3-1/TRBV3-2	12	TRBJ2-7	ASSQKLAVYEQY
TRBV5-5	14	TRBJ2-3	ASSLARYLGVDTQY
TRBV15	13	TRBJ2-2	ATSREVSSTGELF
TRBV7-9	16	TRBJ2-7	ASSFSRVVTSGSAEQY